At least ten counts were recorded for the clone carrying this T cell receptor (beta chain). The sample belongs to a study of T cell repertoires in cytomegalovirus infection. The CDR3 is 14 amino acids. The V gene's germline CDR1 is SGHTA and CDR2 FQGNSA. Trimming left V 1 base short and J 11 bases short, with 15 bases between. MiXCR was run by TCRdb on the reads, yielding one entry per CDR3 protein. The table records nearly 450,000 distinct CDR3 sequences, roughly a third of them present only once. The chain is built from TRBV7-2 and TRBJ1-5; D possibly corresponds to TRBD1 (5 bases). The clonotype originates from a human donor in good health (CMV status not recorded). Some clones in this sample may be carry-over from other donors' samples. Material for sequencing was PBMCs. The CDR3 loop is CASSLGTSGKAQHF. For the CDR3, the DNA is TGTGCCAGCAGCTTAGGGACATCTGGCAAGGCCCAGCATTTT.